Shown below are 20 T cell receptor beta chains from a single sample sequenced in a study of cytotoxic CD8 clonotypes in ibrutinib-treated CLL. Sequenced by immunoSEQ multiplex PCR; TCRdb stores in-frame clones only, minus some. Among over 250,000 clones listed, approximately 79% were seen once. The specimen was PBMCs, collected at disease progression, from a patient treated with ibrutinib. The origin of the receptors is a human donor with chronic lymphocytic leukemia.

This clone came up a few times. The chain couples TRBV27 to TRBJ2-7, with a tentative D call TRBD1 (6 bases). The germline V gene has CDR1 MNHEY and CDR2 SMNVEV (reference sequence). With 4 bases removed from V and 5 bases from J, the gap between germline ends came to 12 bases. CDR3 size: 13 residues. The chain's CDR3 is CASSSTGWHEQYF. In DNA, the CDR3 is TGTGCCAGCAGTTCCACAGGGTGGCACGAGCAGTACTTC.

The chain has TRBV5-1 and TRBJ2-5; D assignment may be TRBD1 or TRBD2 (5 bases each). Trimming stripped 0 bases from V and 2 bases from J, with 17 bases between. The CDR3 loop spans 17 amino acids. Germline CDR1 is SGHRS and CDR2 is YFSETQ. The CDR3 DNA reads TGCGCCAGCAGCTTGGCCCGAATGGGGGACCCACAAGAGACCCAGTACTTC. Its protein is CASSLARMGDPQETQYF.

The chain links TRBV29-1 to TRBJ1-5; no clear D. Germline V gene lookup returns CDR1 SQVTM and CDR2 ANQGSEA. V lost 4 bases and J 2 bases, leaving 12 bases between the germline ends. The CDR3 loop spans 14 amino acids. The CDR3 sequence is CSVGTSVGNQPQHF. As DNA, the CDR3 is TGCAGCGTTGGGACGTCGGTGGGCAATCAGCCCCAGCATTTT.

In its sample, this clone was seen a few times. V gene TRBV27 combines with J gene TRBJ2-5; either TRBD1 or TRBD2 may supply D (5 bases each). The V end lost 4 bases, the J end lost 5 bases, and 17 bases lay between the germline ends. The CDR3 consists of 15 residues. The germline V gene has CDR1 MNHEY and CDR2 SMNVEV (reference sequence). CDR3 bases: TGTGCCAGCAGTTGGATTGGACTGGGGGTGGAGACCCAGTACTTC. This codes for CASSWIGLGVETQYF.

The chain links TRBV19 to TRBJ1-4, with 12 nucleotides matching TRBD1. The CDR3 is 16 residues long. CDR1 is LNHDA and CDR2 is SQIVND in the germline V gene (reference sequence). The junction had 9 bases not matched to a gene; V was cut back by 7 bases and J by 6 bases. CDR3 coding DNA: TGTGCCAGTACCTCCGGGACAGGGGGCCGTCATGAAAAACTGTTTTTT. Translation: CASTSGTGGRHEKLFF.

The rearrangement uses TRBV6-4 and TRBJ1-2, with D tentatively TRBD1 (5 bases). This CDR3 spans 14 amino acids. The V end was cut by 6 bases, the J end by 5 bases, with 16 bases between. Germline V CDR1 and CDR2: MRHNA, SNTAGT. CDR3 loop: CASRRDDGGYGYTF. The CDR3, as DNA: TGTGCCAGCAGACGGGACGACGGAGGGTATGGCTACACCTTC.

V is TRBV5-6 and J is TRBJ2-3; D is unclear. From germline, CDR1 is SGHDT and CDR2 YYEEEE. The CDR3 spans 16 residues. V gave up 2 bases and J gave up 3 bases, with 16 bases separating them. In DNA, the CDR3 is TGTGCCAGCAGCTTAAAAGGGCAGGTAGTGACAGATACGCAGTATTTT. This codes for CASSLKGQVVTDTQYF.

This clone was seen more than once but under ten times. The V and J genes are TRBV7-6 and TRBJ1-4, with TRBD1 identical over 7 bases. Germline V CDR1 and CDR2: SGHVS, FNYEAQ. V lost 3 bases and J lost 3; bases outside the gene matches: 4. This CDR3 spans 15 amino acids. The CDR3 nucleotides are TGTGCCAGCAGCTTGGGACAGACATCTAATGAAAAACTGTTTTTT. This codes for CASSLGQTSNEKLFF.

J is TRBJ2-5 and V is TRBV5-6, with D perhaps being TRBD1 or TRBD2 (6 bases each). CDR1 and CDR2 from the germline V gene are SGHDT and YYEEEE. This CDR3 contains 17 residues. Trimming took off 1 base at V and 5 bases at J, with 21 bases between the two ends. The CDR3 bases are TGTGCCAGCAGCTTGTGGGGGGTTCGAACAGGGTGGGAGACCCAGTACTTC. The encoded protein is CASSLWGVRTGWETQYF.

This rearrangement joins TRBV6-5 to TRBJ2-7, with 13 bases that match TRBD2. CDR1 is MNHEY, CDR2 SVGAGI, per germline. Trimming cost V 5 bases and J 3 bases; bases outside gene matches: 4. The CDR3 consists of 15 residues. The CDR3 here is CASSTGTSGIYEQYF. CDR3 in DNA: TGTGCCAGCAGTACCGGGACTAGCGGGATCTACGAGCAGTACTTC.

CDR3 region: CASSPPATDTQYF. CDR3 nucleotides: TGTGCCAGTAGTCCGCCTGCCACAGATACGCAGTATTTT. This chain connects TRBV19 to TRBJ2-3; D is ambiguous. The CDR3 is 13 residues long. Per germline, CDR1 LNHDA and CDR2 SQIVND (reference sequence). Trimming took off 5 bases at V and 2 bases at J, with 8 bases between the two ends.

The chain is built from TRBV5-1 and TRBJ2-7; 7 bases agree with TRBD1. CDR3 size: 15 residues. Per the germline V gene, CDR1 is SGHRS and CDR2 is YFSETQ. Trimming removed 0 bases from V and 3 bases from J; junction bases left unmatched: 6. CDR3 coding DNA: TGCGCCAGCAGCTTGGGGACAGGTTTACGCTACGAGCAGTACTTC. Encoded protein: CASSLGTGLRYEQYF.

This clone was counted a single time. This chain joins TRBV5-6 and TRBJ2-3, with 9 bases aligning to TRBD1. This CDR3 spans 17 amino acids. Germline V lookup: CDR1 SGHDT, CDR2 YYEEEE. J was trimmed by 3 bases and V by 3 bases; bases with no gene match: 11. CDR3 loop: CASSSGTGSVRTDTQYF. As DNA, the CDR3 is TGTGCCAGCAGCTCCGGGACAGGGTCTGTCAGGACAGATACGCAGTATTTT.

V and J are TRBV4-3 and TRBJ2-3; perhaps TRBD2 as D (5 bases). V lost 0 bases and J lost 0, with 16 bases in between. Germline-derived CDR1 and CDR2 are LGHNA and YSLEER. The CDR3 totals 18 residues. CDR3 bases: TGCGCCAGCAGCCAAGAAAGGAGGCTAGCTGGGAGCACAGATACGCAGTATTTT. Protein sequence: CASSQERRLAGSTDTQYF.

The gene calls are TRBV9 and TRBJ2-3, with a weak D call TRBD2 (6 bases). There are 14 residues in the CDR3. Trimming cost V 5 bases and J 2 bases, with 12 bases left between them. CDR1 is SGDLS and CDR2 is YYNGEE in the germline V gene. In DNA form, the CDR3 reads TGTGCCAGCAGACCCTGGGGGGTCACAGATACGCAGTATTTT. Its protein product is CASRPWGVTDTQYF.

J is TRBJ1-2 and V is TRBV10-3; D remains unclear. The CDR3 is 12 residues long. V lost 10 bases and J 3 bases, leaving 12 bases between the germline ends. Germline CDR1 is ENHRY and CDR2 is SYGVKD. The CDR3 coding sequence is TGTGCCACCCCACTCGGGGACTATGGCTACACCTTC. As protein: CATPLGDYGYTF.

The V gene is TRBV19, the J gene TRBJ2-2; D is possibly TRBD2 (5 bases). The CDR3 runs to 14 residues. Germline V gene sequence: CDR1 LNHDA, CDR2 SQIVND (reference sequence). Trimming cost V 7 bases and J 1 base, with 10 bases left between them. CDR3 bases: TGTGCCAGTACCGGACTCGAGAACACCGGGGAGCTGTTTTTT. Amino acids: CASTGLENTGELFF.

J is TRBJ2-5 and V is TRBV7-3; no clear D gene. Trimming took off 1 base at V and 2 bases at J, with 11 bases between the two ends. Germline-derived CDR1 and CDR2 are SGHTA and FQGTGA. The CDR3 length is 15 residues. CDR3 nucleotide sequence: TGTGCCAGCAGCTTAAACCCCGGCACACAAGAGACCCAGTACTTC. Protein product: CASSLNPGTQETQYF.

The rearrangement uses TRBV5-4 and TRBJ2-2; D gene uncertain. Germline V gives CDR1 SGHNT, CDR2 YYREEE (reference sequence). The CDR3 consists of 13 residues. V was cut by 1 base and J by 7 bases, with 8 bases left in between. This CDR3 reads CASSLKVNGELFF. The CDR3 bases are TGTGCCAGCAGCTTGAAGGTGAACGGGGAGCTGTTTTTT.

The genes are TRBV27 and TRBJ1-2; possible D gene TRBD1, 5 bases. The CDR3 length is 15 residues. Trimming removed 5 bases from V and 2 bases from J, with 15 bases in between. The germline CDR1 and CDR2 sequences are MNHEY and SMNVEV (reference sequence). CDR3 nucleotides: TGTGCCAGCAGTCCTCTGGGACTGCCAAACTATGGCTACACCTTC. It encodes CASSPLGLPNYGYTF.